This T cell receptor beta chain originates from a study of cytotoxic CD8 clonotypes in ibrutinib-treated CLL. Study-level results: Baseline clonality exceeded age-matched healthy donors and tracked circulating CD8+ T-cell counts. Increased clonality at ibrutinib response gave way to a return toward baseline at progression.

Here immunoSEQ multiplex PCR was the method, and the copy in TCRdb shows in-frame clones only, minus some. The sample has fewer than 400,000 clones, 67% seen once. The germline CDR1 and CDR2 sequences are SQVTM and ANQGSEA. The CDR3 extends over 15 amino acids. V was clipped by 0 bases and J by 0 bases, with 11 bases between them. The TCR beta libraries used about 2 micrograms of genomic DNA that came from cryopreserved PBMCs. On this clone: The antigen is undetermined.

V usage is TRBV29-1 and J usage is TRBJ1-1, with D uncertain. This receptor was taken from a human donor with chronic lymphocytic leukemia. The sequences come from PBMCs, collected after 36 months of ibrutinib treatment. DNA for the CDR3: TGCAGCGTTGAAGATCGATGGCAGATGAACACTGAAGCTTTCTTT. Translated: CSVEDRWQMNTEAFF.